The source of this T cell receptor (beta chain) is a study of human T cells and chemical hapten exposure. Study-level background: DPC at 2% was the sensitizing agent, placed on roughly 2 cm by roughly 2 cm of upper inner arm skin. Small pooled library volume differences mainly caused per-sample TCR yield variation. Study findings and constraints: The number of TCRs above 1 in 1000 frequency did not change after DPC sensitization.

In this sample, this clonotype turned up many times. The antigen is undetermined. Individual cDNA molecules (in the library) carried attached unique molecular identifiers. TCRdb re-analysed the RACE reads in MiXCR, keeping a single row per CDR3 protein. The table lists roughly 81,000 distinct CDR3 sequences, about 9% of them singletons. The time point is: pre-sensitization, week 0. The treatment is: therapeutic diphenylcyclopropenone sensitization with weekly scalp DPC. V lost 3 bases and J lost 9, with 12 bases in between. The CDR3 spans 12 residues. From germline, CDR1 is DFQATT and CDR2 SNEGSKA (reference sequence).

This TCR derives from a man between 35 and 55 years old with alopecia areata. Some clones in this sample may be carry-over from other donors' samples. The sample consisted of whole blood, taken in connection with sensitization to the hapten diphenylcyclopropenone (DPC). This chain uses TRBV20-1 with TRBJ1-5; D unclear. CDR3 residues: CSASGVNAPQHF. DNA of the CDR3: TGCAGTGCTAGTGGAGTAAATGCGCCCCAGCATTTT.